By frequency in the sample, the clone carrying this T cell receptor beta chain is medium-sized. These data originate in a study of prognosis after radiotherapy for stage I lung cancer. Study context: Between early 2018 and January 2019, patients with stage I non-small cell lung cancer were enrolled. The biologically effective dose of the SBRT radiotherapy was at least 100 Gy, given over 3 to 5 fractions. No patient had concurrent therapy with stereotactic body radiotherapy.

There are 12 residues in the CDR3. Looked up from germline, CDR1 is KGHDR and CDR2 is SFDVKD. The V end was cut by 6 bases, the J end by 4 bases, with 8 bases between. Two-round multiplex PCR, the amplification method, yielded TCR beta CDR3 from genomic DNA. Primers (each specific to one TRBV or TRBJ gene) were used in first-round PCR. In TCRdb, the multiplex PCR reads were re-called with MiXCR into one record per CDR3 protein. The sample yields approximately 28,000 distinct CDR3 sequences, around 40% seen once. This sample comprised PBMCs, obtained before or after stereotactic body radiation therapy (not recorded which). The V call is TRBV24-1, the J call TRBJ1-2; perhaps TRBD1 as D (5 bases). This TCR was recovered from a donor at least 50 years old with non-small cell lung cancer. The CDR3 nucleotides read TGTGCCACCAGTACAGGATCCTATGGCTACACCTTC. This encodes CATSTGSYGYTF.